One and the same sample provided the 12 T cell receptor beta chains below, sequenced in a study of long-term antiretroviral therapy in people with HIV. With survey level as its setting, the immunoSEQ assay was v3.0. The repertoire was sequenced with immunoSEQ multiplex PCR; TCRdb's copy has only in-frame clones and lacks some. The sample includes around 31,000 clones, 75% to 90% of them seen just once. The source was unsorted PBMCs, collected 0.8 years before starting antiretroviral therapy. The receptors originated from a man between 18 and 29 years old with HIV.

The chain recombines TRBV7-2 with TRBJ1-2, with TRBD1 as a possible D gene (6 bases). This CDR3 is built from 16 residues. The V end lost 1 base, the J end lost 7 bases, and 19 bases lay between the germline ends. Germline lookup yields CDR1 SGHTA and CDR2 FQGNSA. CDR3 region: CASSLVVEVRGSGYTF. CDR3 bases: TGTGCCAGCAGCTTAGTGGTGGAGGTCAGGGGTTCTGGCTACACCTTC.

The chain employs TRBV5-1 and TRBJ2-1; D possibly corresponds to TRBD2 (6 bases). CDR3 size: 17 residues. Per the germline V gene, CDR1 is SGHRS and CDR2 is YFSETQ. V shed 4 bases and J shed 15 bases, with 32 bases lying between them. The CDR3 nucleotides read TGCGCCAGCAGCAAGTTAAGTTCGGGCGGCGGGAAGCTTGTTGGGTTCTTC. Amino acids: CASSKLSSGGGKLVGFF.

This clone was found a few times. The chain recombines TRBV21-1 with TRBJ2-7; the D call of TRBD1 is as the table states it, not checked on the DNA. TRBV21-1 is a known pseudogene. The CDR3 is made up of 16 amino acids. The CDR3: CASSELRDRCSYEQYF. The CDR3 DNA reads TGTGCCAGCAGCGAACTTCGGGACAGATGCTCCTACGAGCAGTACTTC.

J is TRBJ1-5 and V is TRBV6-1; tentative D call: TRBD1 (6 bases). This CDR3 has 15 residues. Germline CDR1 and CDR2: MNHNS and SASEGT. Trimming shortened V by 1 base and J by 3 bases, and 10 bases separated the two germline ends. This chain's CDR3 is CASSEGGRFNQPQHF. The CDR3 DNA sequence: TGTGCCAGCAGTGAAGGGGGGCGTTTCAATCAGCCCCAGCATTTT.

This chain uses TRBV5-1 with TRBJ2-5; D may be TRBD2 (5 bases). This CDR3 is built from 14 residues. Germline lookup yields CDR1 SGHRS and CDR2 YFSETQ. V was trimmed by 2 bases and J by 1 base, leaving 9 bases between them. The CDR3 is CASSLAESQETQYF. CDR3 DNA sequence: TGCGCCAGCAGCTTAGCGGAGTCCCAAGAGACCCAGTACTTC.

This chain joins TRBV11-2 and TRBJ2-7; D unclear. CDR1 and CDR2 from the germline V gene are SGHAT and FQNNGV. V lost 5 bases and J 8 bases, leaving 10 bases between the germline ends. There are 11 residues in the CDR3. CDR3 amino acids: CASSQGLQQYF. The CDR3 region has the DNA TGTGCCAGCAGCCAAGGTCTACAGCAGTACTTC.

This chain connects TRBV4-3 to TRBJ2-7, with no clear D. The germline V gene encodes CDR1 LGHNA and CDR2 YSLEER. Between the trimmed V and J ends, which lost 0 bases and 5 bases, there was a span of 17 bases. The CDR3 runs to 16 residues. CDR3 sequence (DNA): TGCGCCAGCAGCCAAGATGACGGTAGCCCTCCCGACGAGCAGTACTTC. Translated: CASSQDDGSPPDEQYF.

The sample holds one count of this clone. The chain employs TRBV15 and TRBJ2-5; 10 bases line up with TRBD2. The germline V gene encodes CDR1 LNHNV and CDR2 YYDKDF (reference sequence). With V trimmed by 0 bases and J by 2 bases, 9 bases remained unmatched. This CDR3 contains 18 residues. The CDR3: CATSRDLMASGRQETQYF. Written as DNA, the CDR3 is TGTGCCACCAGCAGAGATTTAATGGCTAGCGGGAGACAAGAGACCCAGTACTTC.

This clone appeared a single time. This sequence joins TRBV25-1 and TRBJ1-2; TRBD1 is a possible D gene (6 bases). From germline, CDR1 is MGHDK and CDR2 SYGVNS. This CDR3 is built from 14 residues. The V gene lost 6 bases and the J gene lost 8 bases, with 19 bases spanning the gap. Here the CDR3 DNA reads TGTGCCAGCAGCCCAGGCCGGGGGGCACGGGGCTACACCTTC. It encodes CASSPGRGARGYTF.

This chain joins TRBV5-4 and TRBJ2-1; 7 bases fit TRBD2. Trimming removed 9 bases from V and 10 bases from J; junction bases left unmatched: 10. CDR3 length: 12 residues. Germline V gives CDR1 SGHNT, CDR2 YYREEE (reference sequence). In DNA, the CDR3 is TGTGCCACCACTAGCGAGAAAGGGGAGCAGTTCTTC. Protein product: CATTSEKGEQFF.

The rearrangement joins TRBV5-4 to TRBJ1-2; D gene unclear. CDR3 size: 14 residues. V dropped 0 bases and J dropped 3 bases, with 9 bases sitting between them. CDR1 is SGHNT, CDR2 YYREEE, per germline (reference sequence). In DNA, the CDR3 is TGTGCCAGCAGCTTGGGACCCCTTGACTATGGCTACACCTTC. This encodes CASSLGPLDYGYTF.

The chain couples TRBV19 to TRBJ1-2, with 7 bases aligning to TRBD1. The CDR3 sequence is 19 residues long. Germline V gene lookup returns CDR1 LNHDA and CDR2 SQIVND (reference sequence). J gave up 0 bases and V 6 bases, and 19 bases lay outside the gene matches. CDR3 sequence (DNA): TGTGCCAGTAGCTACCCCACAGGGGCCGAACCTTCCTCTAACTATGGCTACACCTTC. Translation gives CASSYPTGAEPSSNYGYTF.